This T cell receptor beta chain was sequenced during a study of cytomegalovirus exposure and HLA in healthy donors. Amplification used 60 Vbeta primers and 13 Jbeta primers. TCRdb keeps only in-frame clones here, not all; method: immunoSEQ multiplex PCR. The sample has under 250,000 clones; around 79% are singletons. About this clone: The antigen is undetermined.

Notes on the study in general: As a later analysis revealed, the rate of TCR association differed by HLA locus, with DRB1 most and HLA-C fewest. In vitro confirmation showed three CMV-associated chains to be CMV antigen specific.

Germline-derived CDR1 and CDR2 are KGHSH and LQKENI. V was pared by 3 bases and J by 5 bases, with 7 bases of the junction left unmatched. The CDR3 consists of 14 residues. The origin of this receptor is a woman aged 25-40 years in good health and CMV-seropositive. The chain recombines TRBV18 with TRBJ2-7; 7 bases align to TRBD2. Sequences were obtained from PBMCs. The CDR3 coding sequence is TGTGCCAGCTCACCTGGACTAGATACGGACGAGCAGTACTTC. Its protein is CASSPGLDTDEQYF. Variable domain in full (rest from reference TRBV18 and TRBJ2-7): NAGVMQNPRHLVRRRGQEARLRCSPMKGHSHVYWYRQLPEEGLKFMVYLQKENIIDESGMPKERFSAEFPKEGPSILRIQQVVRGDSAAYFCASSPGLDTDEQYFGPGTRLTVT.